This paragraph covers one T cell receptor beta chain sequence. Its antigen remains unidentified. CDR1 is MNHEY, CDR2 SMNVEV, per germline (reference sequence). This CDR3 spans 15 amino acids. V lost 5 bases and J lost 4, with 15 bases in between. This record belongs to a study of shared clonotypes between healthy human individuals. Points from the study as a whole: Tissue TCR repertoires likely differ from these blood-only repertoires. Among a handful of donors, around 5% of naive CD4 clonotypes were found in common.

Investigators spread the genomic DNA of each subset evenly over several immunoSEQ plates. Clones were read by immunoSEQ multiplex PCR, and TCRdb kept only the in-frame ones, dropping some. The sample lists approximately 1,000,000 clones, roughly 77% occurring once. The chain employs TRBV27 and TRBJ2-4, with D perhaps TRBD2 (5 bases). The TCR sequence derives from a man in his late teens or twenties in good health. Some clones in this sample may be carry-over from other donors' samples. Sequenced: memory CD4+ T cells from PBMCs. The subset is: CD45RA-negative fraction. The CDR3 region has the DNA TGTGCCAGCAGTCCGCCCGGACTGTTAAAAAACATTCAGTACTTC. Amino acid sequence: CASSPPGLLKNIQYF.